This T cell receptor beta chain was captured by sequencing in a study of T cell responses to AZD1222 COVID-19 vaccine. Only in-frame clones appear in the TCRdb table, and some are missing; sequencing was by immunoSEQ multiplex PCR. The repertoire holds 150,000 to 200,000 clones, with about 91% as singletons. Study-level points and caveats: Two AZD1222 administrations were followed by greater Spike-specific TCR breadth and depth. The sample set comprised mostly white British donors with more females, and clonal diversity was possibly underestimated. Repertoire sampling was restricted to post-peak T cell response timepoints. Nearly half of spike-specific TCRs reportedly target variant regions that are unmutated in the B.1.351 and B.1.1.7 variants.

The V gene's germline CDR1 is MNHEY and CDR2 SMNVEV (reference sequence). The V gene lost 6 bases and the J gene lost 6 bases, with 9 bases spanning the gap. This CDR3 is 11 amino acids long. Comments on this clone: The target antigen is unknown.

The TCR sequence derives from an adult who received the AZD1222 COVID-19 vaccine. V gene TRBV27 combines with J gene TRBJ2-7; D is perhaps TRBD2 (6 bases). The source was peripheral blood, collected 28 days after the second AZD1222 dose. CDR3 sequence reads: CASRRGTEQYF. The CDR3 DNA reads TGTGCCAGCAGACGGGGGACCGAGCAGTACTTC.